Sequencing of this T cell receptor (beta chain) was carried out in a study of pediatric ulcerative colitis. One to two pinch biopsies were taken from the rectum during colonoscopy. Findings of the study overall: Two rectal CDR3 clonotypes occurred in all ulcerative colitis patients. Some T cells in rectal biopsies may come from blood, especially with overt colitis.

Produced via immunoSEQ multiplex PCR; TCRdb's table is partial and in-frame only. The table records around 20,000 clones, 70% to 85% of them present only once. Trimming stripped 6 bases from V and 0 bases from J, with 9 bases between. CDR1 is SGHTA and CDR2 is FQGNSA in the germline V gene. This CDR3 has 14 amino acids. For this clone: Its antigen remains unidentified.

The TCR comes from a boy between 5 and 17 years old with moderate ulcerative colitis. Sequencing used gut tissue. The V call is TRBV7-2, the J call TRBJ1-3; D is ambiguous. CDR3 amino acids: CASRLSASGNTIYF. The CDR3 DNA sequence: TGTGCCAGCAGGCTATCGGCCTCTGGAAACACCATATATTTT.